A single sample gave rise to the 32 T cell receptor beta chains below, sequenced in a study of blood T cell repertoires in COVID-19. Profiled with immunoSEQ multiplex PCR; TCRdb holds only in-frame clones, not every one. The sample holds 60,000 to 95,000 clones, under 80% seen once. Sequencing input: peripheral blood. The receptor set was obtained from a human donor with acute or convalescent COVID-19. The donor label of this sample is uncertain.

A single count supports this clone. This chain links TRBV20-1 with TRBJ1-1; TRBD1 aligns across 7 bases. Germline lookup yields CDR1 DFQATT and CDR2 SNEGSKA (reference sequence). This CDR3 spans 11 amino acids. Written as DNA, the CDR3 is TGCAGCGAGGGGGCGGTCACTGAAGCTTTCTTT. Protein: CSEGAVTEAFF.

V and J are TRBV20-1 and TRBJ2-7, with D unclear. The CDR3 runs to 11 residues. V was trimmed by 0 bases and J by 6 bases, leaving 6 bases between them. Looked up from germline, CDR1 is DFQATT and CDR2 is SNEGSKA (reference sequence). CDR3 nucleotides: TGCAGTGCTAGAGATCCCCTCGAGCAGTACTTC. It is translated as CSARDPLEQYF.

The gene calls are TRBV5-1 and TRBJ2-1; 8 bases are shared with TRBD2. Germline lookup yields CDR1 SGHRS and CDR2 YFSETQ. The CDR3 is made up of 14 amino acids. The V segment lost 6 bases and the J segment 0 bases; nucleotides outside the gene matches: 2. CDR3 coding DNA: TGCGCCAGCAAGGGGACTAGCTCCTACAATGAGCAGTTCTTC. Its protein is CASKGTSSYNEQFF.

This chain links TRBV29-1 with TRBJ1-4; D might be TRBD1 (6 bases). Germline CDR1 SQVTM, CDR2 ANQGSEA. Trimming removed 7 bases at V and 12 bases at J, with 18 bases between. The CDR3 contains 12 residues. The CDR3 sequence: CSAKGEGMQLFF. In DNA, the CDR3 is TGCAGCGCCAAGGGGGAAGGGATGCAACTGTTTTTT.

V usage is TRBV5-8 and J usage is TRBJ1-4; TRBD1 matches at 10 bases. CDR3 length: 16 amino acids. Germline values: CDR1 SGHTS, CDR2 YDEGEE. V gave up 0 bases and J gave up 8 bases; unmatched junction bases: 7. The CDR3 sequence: CASSLGWGTGDEKLFF. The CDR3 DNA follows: TGTGCCAGCAGCTTGGGATGGGGGACAGGGGACGAAAAACTGTTTTTT.

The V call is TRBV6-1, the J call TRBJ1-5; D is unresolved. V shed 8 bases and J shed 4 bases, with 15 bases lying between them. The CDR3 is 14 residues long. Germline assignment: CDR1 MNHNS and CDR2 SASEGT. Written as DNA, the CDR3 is TGTGCCAGCCGATCTGGGCTGGAAAATCAGCCCCAGCATTTT. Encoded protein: CASRSGLENQPQHF.

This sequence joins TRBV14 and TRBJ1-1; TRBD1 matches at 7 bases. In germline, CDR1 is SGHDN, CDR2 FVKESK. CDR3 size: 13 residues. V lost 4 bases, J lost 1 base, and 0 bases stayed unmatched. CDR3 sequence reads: CASSRDRNTEAFF. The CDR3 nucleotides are TGTGCCAGCAGCCGGGACAGGAACACTGAAGCTTTCTTT. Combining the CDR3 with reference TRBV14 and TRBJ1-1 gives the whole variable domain EAGVTQFPSHSVIEKGQTVTLRCDPISGHDNLYWYRRVMGKEIKFLLHFVKESKQDESGMPNNRFLAERTGGTYSTLKVQPAELEDSGVYFCASSRDRNTEAFFGQGTRLTVV.

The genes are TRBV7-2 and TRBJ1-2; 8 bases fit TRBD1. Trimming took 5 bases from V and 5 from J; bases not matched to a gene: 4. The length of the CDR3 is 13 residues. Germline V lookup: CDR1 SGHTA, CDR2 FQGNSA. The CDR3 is CASSRGQVYGYTF. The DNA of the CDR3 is TGTGCCAGCAGCCGGGGACAGGTTTATGGCTACACCTTC.

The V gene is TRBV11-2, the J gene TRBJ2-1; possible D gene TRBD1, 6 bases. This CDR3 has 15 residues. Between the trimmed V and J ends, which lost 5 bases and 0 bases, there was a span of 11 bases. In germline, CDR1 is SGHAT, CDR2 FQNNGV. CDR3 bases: TGTGCCAGCAGCACCTCGACAGGCTCCTACAATGAGCAGTTCTTC. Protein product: CASSTSTGSYNEQFF.

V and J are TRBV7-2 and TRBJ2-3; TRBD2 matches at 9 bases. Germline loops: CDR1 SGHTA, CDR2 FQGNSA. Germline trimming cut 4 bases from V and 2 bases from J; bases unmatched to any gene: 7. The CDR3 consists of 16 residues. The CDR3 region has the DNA TGTGCCAGCAGCTCCTTGACTAGCGGAGTCACAGATACGCAGTATTTT. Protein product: CASSSLTSGVTDTQYF.

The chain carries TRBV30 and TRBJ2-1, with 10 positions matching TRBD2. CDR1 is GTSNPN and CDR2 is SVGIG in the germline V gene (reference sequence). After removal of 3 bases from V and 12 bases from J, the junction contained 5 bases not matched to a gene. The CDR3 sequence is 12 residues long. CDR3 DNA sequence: TGTGCCTGGAGAAGAAGCGGGAGGGGGCAGTTCTTC. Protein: CAWRRSGRGQFF.

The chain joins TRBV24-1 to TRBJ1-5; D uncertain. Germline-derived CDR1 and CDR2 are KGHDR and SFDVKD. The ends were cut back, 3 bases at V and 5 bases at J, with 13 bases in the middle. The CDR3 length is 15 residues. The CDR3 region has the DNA TGTGCCACCAGTGATCCGCTGGACGGGGATCAGCCCCAGCATTTT. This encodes CATSDPLDGDQPQHF.

CDR3 amino acids: CASWSSDSGNTIYF. The CDR3 bases are TGTGCCAGTTGGTCTAGCGACTCTGGAAACACCATATATTTT. This chain links TRBV19 with TRBJ1-3; D call uncertain. CDR3 length: 14 residues. Germline V lookup: CDR1 LNHDA, CDR2 SQIVND (reference sequence). V lost 8 bases and J 0 bases, leaving 11 bases between the germline ends.

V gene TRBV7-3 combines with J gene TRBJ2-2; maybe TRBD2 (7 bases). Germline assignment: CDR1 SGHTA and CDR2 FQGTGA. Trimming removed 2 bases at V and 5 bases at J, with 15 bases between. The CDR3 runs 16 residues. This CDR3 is CASSLGIAGATGELFF. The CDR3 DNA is TGTGCCAGCAGCTTAGGGATTGCGGGGGCGACCGGGGAGCTGTTTTTT.

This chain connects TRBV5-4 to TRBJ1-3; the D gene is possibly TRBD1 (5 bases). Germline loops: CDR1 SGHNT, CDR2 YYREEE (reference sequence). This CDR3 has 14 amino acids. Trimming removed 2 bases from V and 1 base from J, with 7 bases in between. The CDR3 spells CASSFSGSGNTIYF. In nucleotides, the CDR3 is TGTGCCAGCAGCTTTTCAGGGTCTGGAAACACCATATATTTT.

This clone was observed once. The CDR3 loop is CASSLINNEQFF. The CDR3 DNA sequence: TGTGCCAGCAGCTTGATAAACAATGAGCAGTTCTTC. V is TRBV5-4 and J is TRBJ2-1, with D unclear. Germline V gene data show CDR1 as SGHNT and CDR2 as YYREEE (reference sequence). V dropped 1 base and J dropped 5 bases, with 4 bases sitting between them. The CDR3 loop spans 12 amino acids.

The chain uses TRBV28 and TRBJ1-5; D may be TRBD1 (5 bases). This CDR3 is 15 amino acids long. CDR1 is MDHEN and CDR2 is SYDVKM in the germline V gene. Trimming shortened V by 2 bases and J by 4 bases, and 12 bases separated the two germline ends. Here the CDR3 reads CASSLVGVGNQPQHF. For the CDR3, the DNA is TGTGCCAGCAGTTTAGTAGGGGTAGGAAATCAGCCCCAGCATTTT.

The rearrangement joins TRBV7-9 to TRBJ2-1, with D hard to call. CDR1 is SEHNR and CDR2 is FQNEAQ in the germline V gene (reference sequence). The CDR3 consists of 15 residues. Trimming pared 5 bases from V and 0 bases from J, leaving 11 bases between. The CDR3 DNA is TGTGCCAGCAGCCTGTTTGTGAGCTCCTACAATGAGCAGTTCTTC. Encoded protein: CASSLFVSSYNEQFF.

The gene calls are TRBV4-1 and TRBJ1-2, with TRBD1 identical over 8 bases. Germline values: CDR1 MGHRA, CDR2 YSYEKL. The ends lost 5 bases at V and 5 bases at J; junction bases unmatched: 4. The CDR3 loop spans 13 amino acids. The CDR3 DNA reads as TGCGCCAGCAGCTTGGACAGGGAATATGGCTACACCTTC. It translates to CASSLDREYGYTF.

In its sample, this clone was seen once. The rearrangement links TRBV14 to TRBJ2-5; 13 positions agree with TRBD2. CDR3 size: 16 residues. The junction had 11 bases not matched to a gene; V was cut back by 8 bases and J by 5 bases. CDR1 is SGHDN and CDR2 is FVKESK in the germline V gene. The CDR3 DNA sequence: TGTGCCAGCTCCCTCTGGACTAGCGGGAGTTCGGAGACCCAGTACTTC. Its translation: CASSLWTSGSSETQYF. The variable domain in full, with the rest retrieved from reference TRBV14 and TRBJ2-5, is EAGVTQFPSHSVIEKGQTVTLRCDPISGHDNLYWYRRVMGKEIKFLLHFVKESKQDESGMPNNRFLAERTGGTYSTLKVQPAELEDSGVYFCASSLWTSGSSETQYFGPGTRLLVL.

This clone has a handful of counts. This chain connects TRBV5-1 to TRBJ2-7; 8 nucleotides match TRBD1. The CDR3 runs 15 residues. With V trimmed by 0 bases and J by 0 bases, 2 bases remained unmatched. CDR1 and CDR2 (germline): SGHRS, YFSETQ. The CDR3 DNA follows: TGCGCCAGCAGCTTGGAGGGGACAGGCTCCTACGAGCAGTACTTC. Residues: CASSLEGTGSYEQYF.

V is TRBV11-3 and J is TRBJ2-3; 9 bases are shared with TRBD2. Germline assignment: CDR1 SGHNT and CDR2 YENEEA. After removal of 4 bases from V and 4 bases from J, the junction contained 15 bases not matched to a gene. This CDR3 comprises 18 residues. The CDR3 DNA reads TGTGCCAGCAGCTCTCAAATAGTCAGCGGGGGGAGAGCAGATACGCAGTATTTT. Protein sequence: CASSSQIVSGGRADTQYF. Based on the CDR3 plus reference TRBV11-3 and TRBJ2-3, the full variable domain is EAGVVQSPRYKIIEKKQPVAFWCNPISGHNTLYWYLQNLGQGPELLIRYENEEAVDDSQLPKDRFSAERLKGVDSTLKIQPAELGDSAVYLCASSSQIVSGGRADTQYFGPGTRLTVL.

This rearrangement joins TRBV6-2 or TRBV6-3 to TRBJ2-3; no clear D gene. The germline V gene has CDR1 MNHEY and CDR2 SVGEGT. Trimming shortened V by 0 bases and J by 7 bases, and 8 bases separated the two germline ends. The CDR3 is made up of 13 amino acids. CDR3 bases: TGTGCCAGCAGTTACTCCGAGGCATATACGCAGTATTTT. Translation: CASSYSEAYTQYF.

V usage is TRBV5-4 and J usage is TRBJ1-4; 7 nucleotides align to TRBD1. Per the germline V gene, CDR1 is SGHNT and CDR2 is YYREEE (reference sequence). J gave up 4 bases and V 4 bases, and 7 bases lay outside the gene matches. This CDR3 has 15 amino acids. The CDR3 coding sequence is TGTGCCAGCAGCGAAAGGACAGGCCTTAATGAAAAACTGTTTTTT. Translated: CASSERTGLNEKLFF.

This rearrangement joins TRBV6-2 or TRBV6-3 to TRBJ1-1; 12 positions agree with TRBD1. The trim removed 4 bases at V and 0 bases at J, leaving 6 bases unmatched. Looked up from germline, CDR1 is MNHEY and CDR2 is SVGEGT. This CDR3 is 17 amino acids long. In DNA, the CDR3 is TGTGCCAGCAGTTCCGGGACAGGGGGCCCTCTGAACACTGAAGCTTTCTTT. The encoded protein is CASSSGTGGPLNTEAFF.

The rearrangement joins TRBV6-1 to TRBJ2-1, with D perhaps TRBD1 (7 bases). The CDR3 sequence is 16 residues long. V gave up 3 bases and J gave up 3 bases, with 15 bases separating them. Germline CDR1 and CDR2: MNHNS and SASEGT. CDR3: CASSDRQGGGYNEQFF. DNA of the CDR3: TGTGCCAGCAGTGACCGACAGGGAGGAGGCTACAATGAGCAGTTCTTC.

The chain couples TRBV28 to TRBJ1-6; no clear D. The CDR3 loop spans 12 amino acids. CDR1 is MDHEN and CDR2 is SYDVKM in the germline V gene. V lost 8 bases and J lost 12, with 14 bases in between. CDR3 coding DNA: TGTGCCAGCTCAATTTCTATTGGACCCCTCCACTTT. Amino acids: CASSISIGPLHF.

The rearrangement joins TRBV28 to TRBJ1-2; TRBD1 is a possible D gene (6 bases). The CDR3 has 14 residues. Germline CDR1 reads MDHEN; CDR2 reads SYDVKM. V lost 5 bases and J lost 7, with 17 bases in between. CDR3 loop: CASSNKIETGGYTF. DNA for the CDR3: TGTGCCAGCAGTAATAAAATCGAGACAGGTGGCTACACCTTC.

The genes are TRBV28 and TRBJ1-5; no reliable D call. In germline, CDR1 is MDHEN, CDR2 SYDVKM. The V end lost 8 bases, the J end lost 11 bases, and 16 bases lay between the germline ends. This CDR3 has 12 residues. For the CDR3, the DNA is TGTGCCAGCGGCGAGGGCTATTCGTCCCAGCATTTT. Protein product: CASGEGYSSQHF.

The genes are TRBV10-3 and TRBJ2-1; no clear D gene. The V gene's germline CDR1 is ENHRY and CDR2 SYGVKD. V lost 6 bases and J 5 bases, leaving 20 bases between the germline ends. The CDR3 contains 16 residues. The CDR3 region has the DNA TGTGCCATCAGGGAAGGCGCCGGGTCGTTACACAATGAGCAGTTCTTC. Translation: CAIREGAGSLHNEQFF.

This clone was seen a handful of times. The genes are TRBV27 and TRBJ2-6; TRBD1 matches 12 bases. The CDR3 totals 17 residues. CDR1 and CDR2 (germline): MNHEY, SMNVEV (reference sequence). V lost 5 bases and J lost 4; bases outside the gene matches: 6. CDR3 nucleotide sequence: TGTGCCAGCAGTCCCCGGGACAGGGGGCTAGGGGCCAACGTCCTGACTTTC. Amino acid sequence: CASSPRDRGLGANVLTF.

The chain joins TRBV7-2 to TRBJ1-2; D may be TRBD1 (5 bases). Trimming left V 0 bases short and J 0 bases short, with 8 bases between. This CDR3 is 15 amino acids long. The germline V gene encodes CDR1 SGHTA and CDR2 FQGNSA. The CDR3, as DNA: TGTGCCAGCAGCTTAGCGCAGGGCCCTAACTATGGCTACACCTTC. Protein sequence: CASSLAQGPNYGYTF.